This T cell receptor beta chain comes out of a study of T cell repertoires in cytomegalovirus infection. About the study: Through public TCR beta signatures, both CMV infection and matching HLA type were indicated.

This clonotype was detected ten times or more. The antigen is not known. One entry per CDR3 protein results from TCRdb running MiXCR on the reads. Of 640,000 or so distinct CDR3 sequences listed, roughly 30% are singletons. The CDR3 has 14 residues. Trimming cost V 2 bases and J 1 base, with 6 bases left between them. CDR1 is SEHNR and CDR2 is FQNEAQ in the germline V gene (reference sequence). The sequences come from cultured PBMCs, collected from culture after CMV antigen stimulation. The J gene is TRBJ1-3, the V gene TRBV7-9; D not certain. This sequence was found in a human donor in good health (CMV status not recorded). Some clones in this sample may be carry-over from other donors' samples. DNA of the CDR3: TGTGCCAGCAGCTTAATACCATCTGGAAACACCATATATTTT. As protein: CASSLIPSGNTIYF.